Described below is a single T cell receptor beta chain sequence and its context. This sample was taken from a study of cytomegalovirus exposure and HLA in healthy donors. Sequencing used immunoSEQ multiplex PCR; TCRdb keeps in-frame clones, though not all of them. The table records some 330,000 clones, 80% to 90% of them present only once. This receptor was identified in a woman younger than 35 in good health and CMV-seronegative. Specimen: PBMCs.

CDR3 in DNA: TGTGCCAGCAGCTCCTCGGGGACTAGCGGGGACACGCAGTATTTT. Translated, it gives CASSSSGTSGDTQYF. V usage is TRBV9 and J usage is TRBJ2-3; 13 positions match TRBD2. With 4 bases clipped from V and 9 bases from J, the junction kept 8 bases outside the gene matches. CDR3 length: 15 residues. CDR1 and CDR2 (germline): SGDLS, YYNGEE.